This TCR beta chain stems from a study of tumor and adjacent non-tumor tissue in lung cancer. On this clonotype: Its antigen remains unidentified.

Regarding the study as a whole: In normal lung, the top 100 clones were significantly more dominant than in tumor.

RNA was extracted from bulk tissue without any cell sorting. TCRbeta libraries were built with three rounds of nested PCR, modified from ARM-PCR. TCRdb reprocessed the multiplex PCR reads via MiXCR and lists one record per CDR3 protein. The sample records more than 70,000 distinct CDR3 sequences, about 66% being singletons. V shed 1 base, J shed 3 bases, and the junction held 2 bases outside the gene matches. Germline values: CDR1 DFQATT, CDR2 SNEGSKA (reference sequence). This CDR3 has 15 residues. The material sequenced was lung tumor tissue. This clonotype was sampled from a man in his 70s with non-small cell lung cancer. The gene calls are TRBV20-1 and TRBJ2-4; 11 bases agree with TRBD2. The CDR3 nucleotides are TGCAGTGCTAGAGTCGGGACTAGCGGCAAAAACATTCAGTACTTC. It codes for CSARVGTSGKNIQYF.